Listed here are 32 T cell receptor beta chains from one sample, sequenced in a study of T-cell reconstitution after alpha-beta-depleted transplantation in children. The library targeted TCRbeta and was prepared with unique molecular identifiers. MiXCR, run by TCRdb on the PCR reads, gives a single entry per CDR3 protein. The data show some 500,000 distinct CDR3 sequences, with roughly 33% seen just once and approximately 2.3% held by the top ten. Sequenced material: PBMCs from the stem cell graft donor, taken from the stem cell graft. The receptors here all came from a human donor who donated a stem cell graft to a child with aplastic anemia.

The rearrangement links TRBV2 to TRBJ1-5; D unresolved. Germline CDR1 SNHLY, CDR2 FYNNEI. Trimming stripped 5 bases from V and 2 bases from J, with 10 bases between. The CDR3 consists of 14 residues. The CDR3 DNA is TGTGCCAGCAGTCGCATGGTTGGCAATCAGCCCCAGCATTTT. This codes for CASSRMVGNQPQHF.

The chain combines TRBV7-8 with TRBJ2-7; 8 bases align to TRBD1. This CDR3 is built from 16 residues. The V segment lost 6 bases and the J segment 1 base; nucleotides outside the gene matches: 11. Germline V lookup: CDR1 SGHVS, CDR2 FQNEAQ. CDR3: CASSFPDRGLSYEQYF. Here the CDR3 DNA reads TGTGCCAGCAGTTTCCCCGACAGGGGCTTATCCTACGAGCAGTACTTC.

This clonotype was detected a few times. The chain joins TRBV18 to TRBJ1-1; D gene unclear. This CDR3 contains 13 residues. Trimming cost V 8 bases and J 2 bases, with 12 bases left between them. Per the germline V gene, CDR1 is KGHSH and CDR2 is LQKENI. The CDR3 DNA reads as TGTGCCAGCGCGGCTGGAGGAAACACTGAAGCTTTCTTT. Translated, it gives CASAAGGNTEAFF. The whole variable domain, filled in from reference TRBV18 and TRBJ1-1, reads NAGVMQNPRHLVRRRGQEARLRCSPMKGHSHVYWYRQLPEEGLKFMVYLQKENIIDESGMPKERFSAEFPKEGPSILRIQQVVRGDSAAYFCASAAGGNTEAFFGQGTRLTVV.

The chain uses TRBV30 and TRBJ1-1; possible D gene TRBD1, 5 bases. V was cut by 4 bases and J by 0 bases, with 12 bases left in between. This CDR3 has 14 amino acids. The germline V gene has CDR1 GTSNPN and CDR2 SVGIG (reference sequence). This CDR3 reads CAWIGAGVNTEAFF. In DNA, the CDR3 is TGTGCCTGGATAGGTGCGGGGGTGAACACTGAAGCTTTCTTT.

The genes are TRBV9 and TRBJ2-1, with 8 bases lining up with TRBD2. The V segment lost 0 bases and the J segment 4 bases; nucleotides outside the gene matches: 6. Germline lookup yields CDR1 SGDLS and CDR2 YYNGEE. CDR3 length equals 16 residues. The chain's CDR3 is CASSVGLALGYNEQFF. DNA of the CDR3: TGTGCCAGCAGCGTAGGACTAGCGCTCGGATACAATGAGCAGTTCTTC.

This clonotype was detected a few times. The V gene is TRBV7-9, the J gene TRBJ1-1; D may be TRBD1 (5 bases). Trimming removed 6 bases from V and 7 bases from J, with 15 bases in between. Germline CDR1 and CDR2: SEHNR and FQNEAQ (reference sequence). The CDR3 extends over 13 amino acids. CDR3 bases: TGTGCCAGCAGACCCAATGGGGGGGGTGAAGCTTTCTTT. Its translation: CASRPNGGGEAFF.

This clonotype was counted a few times. The chain carries TRBV20-1 and TRBJ2-1; TRBD2 is a possible D gene (6 bases). This CDR3 region has 17 residues. With 3 bases removed from V and 7 bases from J, the gap between germline ends came to 25 bases. Germline CDR1 DFQATT, CDR2 SNEGSKA (reference sequence). CDR3 coding DNA: TGCAGTGCTAGTGGACGCGGCGGGACTGCTCAATGGAATGAGCAGTTCTTC. It specifies CSASGRGGTAQWNEQFF.

The genes are TRBV7-9 and TRBJ2-7, with D possibly being TRBD2 (5 bases). Germline CDR1 and CDR2: SEHNR and FQNEAQ (reference sequence). Trimming took off 1 base at V and 0 bases at J, with 10 bases between the two ends. CDR3 length: 15 amino acids. The CDR3 protein is CASSLGYTSSYEQYV. The CDR3 coding sequence is TGTGCCAGCAGCTTAGGGTACACTAGCTCCTACGAGCAGTACGTC.

This clonotype was seen a few times. The rearrangement links TRBV4-3 to TRBJ2-1; 9 positions agree with TRBD2. Losses at the gene ends were 0 bases for V and 8 bases for J; bases not matched to a gene: 8. CDR1 LGHNA and CDR2 YSLEER come from the germline V gene. The CDR3 is 16 residues long. CDR3 DNA sequence: TGCGCCAGCAGCCAAGACCTAGCGGGGCTGGAGTATGAGCAGTTCTTC. It is translated as CASSQDLAGLEYEQFF.

Only a few counts were recorded for this clonotype. This chain links TRBV20-1 with TRBJ2-2; D remains ambiguous. Trimming removed 2 bases at V and 4 bases at J, with 14 bases between. CDR1 is DFQATT, CDR2 SNEGSKA, per germline (reference sequence). This CDR3 comprises 15 residues. The CDR3 sequence: CSARSRRPLTGELFF. The DNA of the CDR3 is TGCAGTGCTAGAAGTAGACGCCCGCTCACCGGGGAGCTGTTTTTT.

The rearrangement uses TRBV9 and TRBJ2-1; 12 positions agree with TRBD2. The trim removed 3 bases at V and 8 bases at J, leaving 3 bases unmatched. The germline gives CDR1 SGDLS, CDR2 YYNGEE. The CDR3 covers 14 residues. DNA of the CDR3: TGTGCCAGCAGCGGACTAGCGGGAGTGGATGAGCAGTTCTTC. It translates to CASSGLAGVDEQFF.

J is TRBJ1-5 and V is TRBV5-6, with a possible D match to TRBD1 (5 bases). Trimming cost V 4 bases and J 6 bases, with 14 bases left between them. Germline CDR1 reads SGHDT; CDR2 reads YYEEEE. There are 14 residues in the CDR3. The CDR3 region has the DNA TGTGCCAGCAGCGGGCGGGCCCAGGGTCAGCCCCAGCATTTT. Protein product: CASSGRAQGQPQHF.

V usage is TRBV20-1 and J usage is TRBJ1-1; D unresolved. The CDR3 length is 15 residues. The V gene's germline CDR1 is DFQATT and CDR2 SNEGSKA (reference sequence). The germline V and J ends were trimmed by 3 bases and 5 bases, with 19 bases remaining between them. The DNA of the CDR3 is TGCAGTGCTAGCCTAGAAAAAAAACGGTTAACTGAAGCTTTCTTT. Residues: CSASLEKKRLTEAFF.

This sequence joins TRBV13 and TRBJ2-2; TRBD2 aligns across 7 bases. The CDR3 is 15 amino acids. Germline V gene sequence: CDR1 PRHDT, CDR2 FYEKMQ (reference sequence). Trimming took 8 bases from V and 2 from J; bases not matched to a gene: 8. Here the CDR3 DNA reads TGTGCCAGCCGAGCCGGGACTACAAACACCGGGGAGCTGTTTTTT. It is translated as CASRAGTTNTGELFF.

The V call is TRBV20-1, the J call TRBJ2-7, with 8 bases matching TRBD1. The CDR3 length is 15 residues. Trimming at V came to 0 bases and at J to 5 bases, leaving 9 bases not matched to a gene. Germline lookup yields CDR1 DFQATT and CDR2 SNEGSKA (reference sequence). The CDR3: CSARDLGQGMHEQYF. The CDR3 DNA sequence: TGCAGTGCTAGAGATCTTGGACAGGGTATGCACGAGCAGTACTTC.

This clonotype was observed a single time. This chain joins TRBV4-2 and TRBJ1-2; tentatively, D is TRBD1 (5 bases). Germline V gene data show CDR1 as LGHNA and CDR2 as YNFKEQ. Trimming removed 1 base at V and 4 bases at J, with 16 bases between. This CDR3 spans 16 amino acids. As DNA, the CDR3 is TGTGCCAGCAGCCAAGTTAACGAACCAGGGATCTATGGCTACACCTTC. Protein: CASSQVNEPGIYGYTF.

This clonotype was seen a handful of times. The J gene is TRBJ1-2, the V gene TRBV6-5; D is unresolved. Germline V gives CDR1 MNHEY, CDR2 SVGAGI. V shed 0 bases and J shed 5 bases, with 22 bases lying between them. The CDR3 runs 18 residues. CDR3 loop: CASSYSRFSRMRRYGYTF. In DNA, the CDR3 is TGTGCCAGCAGTTACTCGCGGTTTAGTCGGATGCGACGATATGGCTACACCTTC.

V and J are TRBV5-1 and TRBJ2-3; either TRBD1 or TRBD2 may supply D (6 bases each). CDR1 is SGHRS, CDR2 YFSETQ, per germline. The CDR3 spans 15 residues. Between the trimmed V and J ends, which lost 0 bases and 0 bases, there was a span of 8 bases. The CDR3 sequence: CASSLEGGSTDTQYF. The CDR3 DNA follows: TGCGCCAGCAGCTTGGAAGGGGGGAGCACAGATACGCAGTATTTT.

This chain connects TRBV29-1 to TRBJ1-1, with 11 bases matching TRBD1. CDR1 and CDR2 (germline): SQVTM, ANQGSEA. The CDR3 totals 19 residues. The ends lost 7 bases at V and 0 bases at J; junction bases unmatched: 19. CDR3 sequence reads: CSARDRGRWDDGVNTEAFF. The CDR3, as DNA: TGCAGCGCCCGGGACAGGGGGAGATGGGACGATGGAGTGAACACTGAAGCTTTCTTT.

In its sample, this clonotype was seen once. The J gene is TRBJ1-1, the V gene TRBV12-3 or TRBV12-4; TRBD1 is a possible D gene (6 bases). The CDR3 runs to 16 residues. V lost 6 bases, J lost 3 bases, and 20 bases lay in between. The CDR3 coding sequence is TGTGCCAGCAGCCCTGGCAGGGGCTTGGGGGACACTGAAGCTTTCTTT. It is translated as CASSPGRGLGDTEAFF.

V is TRBV9 and J is TRBJ2-1; 7 bases are a match to TRBD1. Germline CDR1 and CDR2: SGDLS and YYNGEE. The CDR3 contains 15 residues. The V and J ends lost 0 bases and 5 bases, in that order; junction bases with no gene match: 5. Here the CDR3 reads CASSVGTGPNNEQFF. CDR3 in DNA: TGTGCCAGCAGCGTAGGGACAGGTCCTAACAATGAGCAGTTCTTC.

The V gene is TRBV2, the J gene TRBJ2-1; 7 positions agree with TRBD1. The ends lost 11 bases at V and 4 bases at J; junction bases unmatched: 2. The CDR3 extends over 11 amino acids. Germline CDR1 SNHLY, CDR2 FYNNEI. In nucleotides, the CDR3 is TGTGCCGGGACAGAGTACAATGAGCAGTTCTTC. Its translation is CAGTEYNEQFF. Complete variable domain (other parts from reference TRBV2 and TRBJ2-1): EPEVTQTPSHQVTQMGQEVILRCVPISNHLYFYWYRQILGQKVEFLVSFYNNEISEKSEIFDDQFSVERPDGSNFTLKIRSTKLEDSAMYFCAGTEYNEQFFGPGTRLTVL.

This chain links TRBV12-3 or TRBV12-4 with TRBJ2-1, with D uncertain. Trimming left V 6 bases short and J 2 bases short, with 2 bases between. The CDR3 is made up of 11 amino acids. For the CDR3, the DNA is TGTGCCAGCAGGACCTACAATGAGCAGTTCTTC. It specifies CASRTYNEQFF.

The rearrangement uses TRBV5-1 and TRBJ2-1, with a weak D call TRBD2 (5 bases). Germline CDR1 and CDR2: SGHRS and YFSETQ. The CDR3 consists of 13 residues. Between the trimmed V and J ends, which lost 4 bases and 12 bases, there was a span of 17 bases. The CDR3 DNA follows: TGCGCCAGCAGCCCCGGAGGAAGCGCCGGGCAGTTCTTC. Translated, it gives CASSPGGSAGQFF.

The genes are TRBV3-1 and TRBJ1-2; possible D gene TRBD1, 5 bases. The V and J ends lost 1 base and 4 bases respectively, with 10 bases between them. This CDR3 has 14 amino acids. Germline values: CDR1 LGHDT, CDR2 YNNKEL (reference sequence). The CDR3 region is CASSQVAGRYGYTF. CDR3 coding DNA: TGTGCCAGCAGCCAAGTCGCAGGGCGCTATGGCTACACCTTC.

Only a few counts were recorded for this clonotype. The genes are TRBV9 and TRBJ2-1, with 14 positions matching TRBD2. The trim removed 0 bases at V and 6 bases at J, leaving 8 bases unmatched. Germline V lookup: CDR1 SGDLS, CDR2 YYNGEE. This CDR3 region has 18 residues. DNA for the CDR3: TGTGCCAGCAGCGTAGGTGGACTAGCGGGAGGACTCGGCAATGAGCAGTTCTTC. This codes for CASSVGGLAGGLGNEQFF.

V is TRBV5-4 and J is TRBJ2-6; D not certain. The length of the CDR3 is 16 residues. Germline CDR1 reads SGHNT; CDR2 reads YYREEE (reference sequence). Trimming removed 1 base at V and 0 bases at J, with 8 bases between. The CDR3 DNA reads as TGTGCCAGCAGCTTGAGGGCTATCTCTGGGGCCAACGTCCTGACTTTC. This sequence encodes CASSLRAISGANVLTF.

In its sample, this clonotype was seen a few times. V usage is TRBV20-1 and J usage is TRBJ1-2; no clear D. The CDR3 is made up of 12 amino acids. Germline V CDR1 and CDR2: DFQATT, SNEGSKA (reference sequence). Trimming left V 6 bases short and J 2 bases short, with 10 bases between. In DNA, the CDR3 is TGCAGTGCGTGGACGTTAAACTATGGCTACACCTTC. Translation gives CSAWTLNYGYTF.

The V call is TRBV12-3 or TRBV12-4, the J call TRBJ1-1; 7 positions agree with TRBD1. The CDR3 is 16 residues long. V gave up 3 bases and J gave up 2 bases; unmatched junction bases: 9. CDR3 sequence (DNA): TGTGCCAGCAGTTTCCAGACAGGGCTTGGTAACACTGAAGCTTTCTTT. Translation: CASSFQTGLGNTEAFF.

V is TRBV6-2 or TRBV6-3 and J is TRBJ1-2; TRBD1 matches 9 bases. The V segment lost 4 bases and the J segment 3 bases; nucleotides outside the gene matches: 6. CDR1 is MNHEY, CDR2 SVGEGT, per germline. This CDR3 is 15 amino acids long. CDR3 in amino acids: CASSWNRDRDYGYTF. The CDR3 coding sequence is TGTGCCAGCAGTTGGAACCGGGACAGGGACTATGGCTACACCTTC.

The gene calls are TRBV9 and TRBJ1-3; tentative D call: TRBD1 (6 bases). Between the trimmed V and J ends, which lost 0 bases and 4 bases, there was a span of 17 bases. The CDR3 consists of 17 residues. Germline V CDR1 and CDR2: SGDLS, YYNGEE. This CDR3 reads CASSVGRLGAKGNTIYF. The CDR3 nucleotides are TGTGCCAGCAGCGTAGGTCGCTTGGGGGCTAAAGGAAACACCATATATTTT.

The rearrangement uses TRBV7-2 and TRBJ2-3, with 7 bases lining up with TRBD2. The CDR3 is 14 amino acids. CDR1 SGHTA and CDR2 FQGNSA come from the germline V gene. V dropped 1 base and J dropped 5; count of bases not matched to a gene: 3. The CDR3 nucleotides read TGTGCCAGCAGCTTAGGCCTAGCGGTAGATACGCAGTATTTT. This gives the protein CASSLGLAVDTQYF.